Listed below are T cell receptor beta chains from one sample, sequenced in a study of blood T cell repertoires in COVID-19. Produced via immunoSEQ multiplex PCR; TCRdb's table is partial and in-frame only. The repertoire holds around 300,000 clones, around 90% seen once, with 0.9% to 1% in the top ten. Sequenced input: peripheral blood. The receptors were sampled from a woman between 40 and 50 years old who had recovered from COVID-19. Each CDR3 is given with its conserved first and last residue. Each record gives: clone size, D gene, V gene, J gene, CDR3 protein, CDR3 DNA. D genes are given only for firm matches. Where a row states a size, it is once, few, many or the class of an expanded clone; other rows omit it.

size: .
D: TRBD1
V: TRBV3-1/TRBV3-2
J: TRBJ1-1
CDR3: CASSPSSPIRGRENTEAFF
DNA: TGTGCCAGCAGCCCCTCTTCCCCGATCAGGGGGCGTGAGAACACTGAAGCTTTCTTT

size: .
D: TRBD2
V: TRBV19
J: TRBJ2-2
CDR3: CASKPTGGNTGELFF
DNA: TGTGCCAGTAAGCCCACGGGAGGAAACACCGGGGAGCTGTTTTTT

size: .
D: .
V: TRBV11-2
J: TRBJ2-5
CDR3: CASSLGAGETQYF
DNA: TGTGCCAGCAGCTTAGGGGCAGGGGAGACCCAGTACTTC

size: .
D: .
V: TRBV6-1
J: TRBJ1-5
CDR3: CASSETSTYSLNQPQHF
DNA: TGTGCCAGCAGTGAAACCAGCACTTACAGTCTTAATCAGCCCCAGCATTTT

size: .
D: TRBD1
V: TRBV3-1/TRBV3-2
J: TRBJ1-6
CDR3: CASRPGTDNSPLHF
DNA: TGTGCCAGCAGACCCGGGACAGATAATTCACCCCTCCACTTT

size: .
D: .
V: TRBV24-1
J: TRBJ2-2
CDR3: CATKAGSSGELFF
DNA: TGTGCCACTAAAGCAGGGTCTTCCGGGGAGCTGTTTTTT

size: .
D: .
V: TRBV14
J: TRBJ2-3
CDR3: CASSQGSVEGTQYF
DNA: TGTGCCAGCAGCCAAGGATCGGTGGAGGGTACGCAGTATTTT

size: .
D: .
V: TRBV24-1
J: TRBJ2-1
CDR3: CATSDFGGYNEQFF
DNA: TGTGCCACCAGTGATTTTGGGGGGTACAATGAGCAGTTCTTC

size: .
D: .
V: TRBV2
J: TRBJ1-1
CDR3: CASRGSWGDTEAFF
DNA: TGTGCCAGCAGGGGATCCTGGGGGGACACTGAAGCTTTCTTT

size: .
D: .
V: TRBV6-1
J: TRBJ1-4
CDR3: CASSEGQGGEKLFF
DNA: TGTGCCAGCAGTGAAGGGCAGGGCGGAGAAAAACTGTTTTTT

size: .
D: TRBD2
V: TRBV30
J: TRBJ2-1
CDR3: CAWSSGTGLNEQFF
DNA: TGTGCCTGGAGTAGCGGGACGGGCCTTAATGAGCAGTTCTTC

size: .
D: .
V: TRBV28
J: TRBJ2-5
CDR3: CASSLGDQETQYF
DNA: TGTGCCAGCAGTTTGGGAGACCAAGAGACCCAGTACTTC

size: few
D: TRBD2
V: TRBV2
J: TRBJ2-2
CDR3: CASSGLATANTGELFF
DNA: TGTGCCAGCAGTGGACTAGCGACCGCGAACACCGGGGAGCTGTTTTTT

size: .
D: .
V: TRBV5-1
J: TRBJ1-2
CDR3: CASSQDMTGGYGYTF
DNA: TGCGCCAGCAGCCAAGACATGACAGGAGGTTACGGCTACACCTTC

size: .
D: TRBD2
V: TRBV6-5
J: TRBJ2-2
CDR3: CASSYPGAGGTGELFF
DNA: TGTGCCAGCAGTTACCCCGGAGCGGGAGGGACCGGGGAGCTGTTTTTT

size: .
D: TRBD2
V: TRBV3-1/TRBV3-2
J: TRBJ2-1
CDR3: CASSQESPTSGPNNEQFF
DNA: TGTGCCAGCAGCCAAGAGTCCCCGACTAGCGGACCTAACAATGAGCAGTTCTTC

size: .
D: TRBD1
V: TRBV9
J: TRBJ2-3
CDR3: CASSVGESRQGITDTQYF
DNA: TGTGCCAGCAGCGTAGGGGAATCCCGACAGGGAATAACAGATACGCAGTATTTT

size: .
D: TRBD2
V: TRBV12-5
J: TRBJ2-1
CDR3: CASGAGLAGGGEQFF
DNA: TGTGCTAGTGGTGCGGGACTAGCGGGGGGCGGTGAGCAGTTCTTC

size: .
D: .
V: TRBV18
J: TRBJ1-5
CDR3: CASSPPGGNQPQHF
DNA: TGTGCCAGCTCACCCCCGGGGGGCAATCAGCCCCAGCATTTT

size: .
D: .
V: TRBV27
J: TRBJ2-4
CDR3: CASSIQGKNIQYF
DNA: TGTGCCAGCAGTATCCAGGGGAAAAACATTCAGTACTTC

size: .
D: .
V: TRBV3-1/TRBV3-2
J: TRBJ1-3
CDR3: CASSQDGSGNTIYF
DNA: TGTGCCAGCAGCCAAGACGGCTCTGGAAACACCATATATTTT

size: .
D: TRBD1
V: TRBV27
J: TRBJ1-2
CDR3: CASRGTGGPYGYTF
DNA: TGTGCCAGCAGGGGGACAGGGGGCCCCTATGGCTACACCTTC

size: .
D: .
V: TRBV19
J: TRBJ2-3
CDR3: CASKSKWGERTPDTQYF
DNA: TGTGCCAGTAAGTCGAAATGGGGGGAGCGGACTCCAGATACGCAGTATTTT

size: .
D: TRBD2
V: TRBV7-2
J: TRBJ2-3
CDR3: CASSRGLAATDTQYF
DNA: TGTGCCAGCAGCAGAGGACTAGCGGCCACAGATACGCAGTATTTT

size: .
D: .
V: TRBV6-5
J: TRBJ2-7
CDR3: CASAGAGSSYEQYF
DNA: TGTGCCAGCGCCGGGGCGGGGAGCTCCTACGAGCAGTACTTC

size: .
D: TRBD1
V: TRBV30
J: TRBJ1-2
CDR3: CASAGGRVPYGYTF
DNA: TGTGCCTCGGCAGGGGGCCGAGTACCCTATGGCTACACCTTC

size: .
D: TRBD1
V: TRBV6-6
J: TRBJ1-1
CDR3: CASRRQGASVAFF
DNA: TGTGCCAGCAGAAGACAGGGGGCGTCGGTAGCTTTCTTT

size: .
D: TRBD2
V: TRBV27
J: TRBJ2-2
CDR3: CASTLSGRSTGELFF
DNA: TGTGCCAGCACCCTTAGCGGGAGATCCACCGGGGAGCTGTTTTTT

size: once
D: .
V: TRBV7-2
J: TRBJ2-5
CDR3: CASSFSAEQETQYF
DNA: TGTGCCAGCAGCTTTTCGGCGGAGCAAGAGACCCAGTACTTC

size: .
D: .
V: TRBV30
J: TRBJ2-7
CDR3: CAWSVRAEGYEQYF
DNA: TGTGCCTGGAGTGTACGGGCTGAGGGATACGAGCAGTACTTC

size: .
D: .
V: TRBV27
J: TRBJ1-4
CDR3: CASRQQGTTNEKLFF
DNA: TGTGCCAGCAGACAACAGGGCACAACTAATGAAAAACTGTTTTTT

size: .
D: TRBD1
V: TRBV6-5
J: TRBJ2-7
CDR3: CASSSGQSYEQYF
DNA: TGTGCCAGCAGTTCGGGACAGTCCTACGAGCAGTACTTC

size: .
D: .
V: TRBV7-9
J: TRBJ1-4
CDR3: CASSLVGGEVEKLFF
DNA: TGTGCCAGCAGCCTCGTAGGGGGTGAAGTGGAAAAACTGTTTTTT

size: once
D: TRBD1
V: TRBV5-1
J: TRBJ2-3
CDR3: CASSLDRATDTQYF
DNA: TGCGCCAGCAGCTTAGACAGGGCCACAGATACGCAGTATTTT

size: .
D: .
V: TRBV6-5
J: TRBJ2-7
CDR3: CASTLIREATYEQYF
DNA: TGTGCCAGCACCCTCATAAGGGAGGCCACCTACGAGCAGTACTTC

size: .
D: .
V: TRBV19
J: TRBJ1-3
CDR3: CASSPVLGNTIYF
DNA: TGTGCCAGTAGTCCGGTTCTCGGAAACACCATATATTTT

size: few
D: .
V: TRBV18
J: TRBJ1-2
CDR3: CASSSGTRSSRGGYTF
DNA: TGTGCCAGCTCTTCCGGGACTCGGAGCAGTCGAGGCGGCTACACCTTC